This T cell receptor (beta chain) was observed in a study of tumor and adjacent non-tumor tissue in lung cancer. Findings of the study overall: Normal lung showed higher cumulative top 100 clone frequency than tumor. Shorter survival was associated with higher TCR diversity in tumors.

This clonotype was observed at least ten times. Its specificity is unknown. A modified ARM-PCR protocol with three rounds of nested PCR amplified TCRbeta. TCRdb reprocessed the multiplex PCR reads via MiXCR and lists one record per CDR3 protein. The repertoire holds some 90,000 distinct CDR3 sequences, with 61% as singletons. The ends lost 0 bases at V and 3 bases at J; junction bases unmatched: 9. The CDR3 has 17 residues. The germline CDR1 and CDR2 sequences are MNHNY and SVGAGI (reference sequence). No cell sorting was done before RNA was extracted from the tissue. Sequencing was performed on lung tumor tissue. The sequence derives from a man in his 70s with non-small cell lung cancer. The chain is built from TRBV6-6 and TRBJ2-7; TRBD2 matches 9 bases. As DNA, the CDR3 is TGTGCCAGCAGTTACTCAAACCTACTAGCGGGCCTCTACGAGCAGTACTTC. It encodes CASSYSNLLAGLYEQYF.